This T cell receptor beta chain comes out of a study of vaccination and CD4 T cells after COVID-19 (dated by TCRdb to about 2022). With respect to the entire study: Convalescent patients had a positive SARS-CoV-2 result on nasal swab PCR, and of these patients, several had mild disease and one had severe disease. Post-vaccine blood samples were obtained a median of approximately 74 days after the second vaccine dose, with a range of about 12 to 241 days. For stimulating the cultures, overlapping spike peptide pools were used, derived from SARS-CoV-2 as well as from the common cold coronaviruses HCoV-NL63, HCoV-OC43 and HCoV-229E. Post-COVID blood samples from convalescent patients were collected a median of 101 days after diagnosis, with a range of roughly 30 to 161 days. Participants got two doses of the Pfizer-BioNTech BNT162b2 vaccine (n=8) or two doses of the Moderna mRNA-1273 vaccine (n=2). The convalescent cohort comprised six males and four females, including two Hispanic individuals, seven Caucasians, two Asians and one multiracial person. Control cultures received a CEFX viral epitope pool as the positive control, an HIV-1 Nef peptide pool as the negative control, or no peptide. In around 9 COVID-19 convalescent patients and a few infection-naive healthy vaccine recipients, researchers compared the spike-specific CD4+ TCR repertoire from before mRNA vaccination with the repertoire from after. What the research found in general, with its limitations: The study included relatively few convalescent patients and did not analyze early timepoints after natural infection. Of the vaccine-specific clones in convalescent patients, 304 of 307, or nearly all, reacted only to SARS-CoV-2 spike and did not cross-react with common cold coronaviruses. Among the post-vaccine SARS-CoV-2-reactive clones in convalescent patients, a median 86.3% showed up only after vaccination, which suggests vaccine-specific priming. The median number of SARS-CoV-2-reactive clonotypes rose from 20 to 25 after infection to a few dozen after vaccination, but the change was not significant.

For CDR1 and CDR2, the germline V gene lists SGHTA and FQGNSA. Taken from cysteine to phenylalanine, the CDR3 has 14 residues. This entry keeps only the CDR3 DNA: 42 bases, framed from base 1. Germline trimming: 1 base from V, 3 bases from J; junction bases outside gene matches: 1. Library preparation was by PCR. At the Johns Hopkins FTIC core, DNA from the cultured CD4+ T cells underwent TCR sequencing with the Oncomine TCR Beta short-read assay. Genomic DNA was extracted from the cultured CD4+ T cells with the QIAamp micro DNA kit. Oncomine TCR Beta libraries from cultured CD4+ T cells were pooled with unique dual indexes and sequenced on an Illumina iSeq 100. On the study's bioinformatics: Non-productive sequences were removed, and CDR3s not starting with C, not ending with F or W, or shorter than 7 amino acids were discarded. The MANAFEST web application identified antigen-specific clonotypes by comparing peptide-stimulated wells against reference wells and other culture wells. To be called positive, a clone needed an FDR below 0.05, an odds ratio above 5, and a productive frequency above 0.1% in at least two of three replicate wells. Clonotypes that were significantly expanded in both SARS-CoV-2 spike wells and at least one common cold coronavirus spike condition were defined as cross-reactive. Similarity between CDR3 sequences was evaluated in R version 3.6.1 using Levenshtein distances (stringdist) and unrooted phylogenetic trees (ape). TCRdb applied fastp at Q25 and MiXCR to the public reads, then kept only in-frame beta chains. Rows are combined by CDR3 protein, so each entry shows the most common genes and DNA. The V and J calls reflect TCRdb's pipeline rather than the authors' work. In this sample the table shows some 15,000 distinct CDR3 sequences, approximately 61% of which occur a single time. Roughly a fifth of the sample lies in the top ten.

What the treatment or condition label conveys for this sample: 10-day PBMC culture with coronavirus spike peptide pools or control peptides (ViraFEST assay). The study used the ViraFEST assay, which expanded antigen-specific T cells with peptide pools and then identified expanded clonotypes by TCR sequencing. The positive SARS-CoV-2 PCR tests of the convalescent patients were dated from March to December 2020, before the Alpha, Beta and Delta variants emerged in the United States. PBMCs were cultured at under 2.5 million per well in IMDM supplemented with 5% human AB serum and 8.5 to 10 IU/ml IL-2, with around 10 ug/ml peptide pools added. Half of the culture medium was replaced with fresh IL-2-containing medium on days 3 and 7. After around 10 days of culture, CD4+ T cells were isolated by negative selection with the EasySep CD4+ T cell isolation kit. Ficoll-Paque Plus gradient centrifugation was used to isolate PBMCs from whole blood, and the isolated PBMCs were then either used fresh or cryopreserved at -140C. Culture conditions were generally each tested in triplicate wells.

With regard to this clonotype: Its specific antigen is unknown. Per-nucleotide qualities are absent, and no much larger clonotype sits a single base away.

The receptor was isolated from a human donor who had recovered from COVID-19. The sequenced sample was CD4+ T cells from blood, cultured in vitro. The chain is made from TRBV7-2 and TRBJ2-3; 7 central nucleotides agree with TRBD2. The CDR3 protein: CASSLEAGTDTQYF. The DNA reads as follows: TGTGCCAGCAGCTTAGAAGCGGGGACAGATACGCAGTATTTT.